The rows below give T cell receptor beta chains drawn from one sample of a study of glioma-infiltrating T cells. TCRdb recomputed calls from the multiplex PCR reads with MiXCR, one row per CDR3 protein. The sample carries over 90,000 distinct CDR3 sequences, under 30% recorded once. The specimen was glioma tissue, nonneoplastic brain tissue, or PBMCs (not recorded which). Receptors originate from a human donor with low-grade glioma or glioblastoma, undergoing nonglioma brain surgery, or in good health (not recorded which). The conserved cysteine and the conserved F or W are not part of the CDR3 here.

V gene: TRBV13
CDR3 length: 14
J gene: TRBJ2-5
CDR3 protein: ASSLAGRAVQETQY

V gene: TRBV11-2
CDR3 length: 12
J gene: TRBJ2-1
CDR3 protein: ASSVSYGGARQL

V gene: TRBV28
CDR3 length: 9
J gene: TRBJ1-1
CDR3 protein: ASSLSEKAF

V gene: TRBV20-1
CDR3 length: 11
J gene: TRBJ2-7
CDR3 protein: SARWGAAYEQY

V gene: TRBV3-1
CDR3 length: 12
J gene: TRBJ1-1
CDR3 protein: ASSQTSRGAEAF

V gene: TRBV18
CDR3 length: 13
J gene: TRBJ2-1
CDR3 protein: ASSPQTASYNEQF

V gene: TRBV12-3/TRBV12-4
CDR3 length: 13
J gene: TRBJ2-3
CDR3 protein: ASSSGTRISDTQY

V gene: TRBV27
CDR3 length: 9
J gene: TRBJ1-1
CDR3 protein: ASGTGAEAF

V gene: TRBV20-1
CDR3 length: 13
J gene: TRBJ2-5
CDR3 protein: SASSPRTLGETRY

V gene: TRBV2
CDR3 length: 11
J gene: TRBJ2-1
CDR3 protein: ASKGTRRGEQF

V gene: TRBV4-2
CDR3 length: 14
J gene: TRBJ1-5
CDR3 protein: ASSQERGYSNQPQH

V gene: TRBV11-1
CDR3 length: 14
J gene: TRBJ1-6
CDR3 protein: ASSVQGDRDNSPLH

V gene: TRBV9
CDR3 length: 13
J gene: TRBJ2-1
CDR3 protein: ASSGGTSGGNEQF

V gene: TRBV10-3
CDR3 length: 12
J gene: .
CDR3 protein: ALSSGGPYNEQF

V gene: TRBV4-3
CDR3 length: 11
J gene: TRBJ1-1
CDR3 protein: ASSHITSAGAF

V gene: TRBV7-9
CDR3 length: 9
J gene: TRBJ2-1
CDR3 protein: ASSFGSEEF

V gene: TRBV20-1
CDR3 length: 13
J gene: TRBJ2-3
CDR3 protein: SARISGGAPDTQY

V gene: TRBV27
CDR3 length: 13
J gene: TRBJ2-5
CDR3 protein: ASSLLRGSQETQY